A single sample is the source of the 13 T cell receptor beta chains below, sequenced in a study of T cells expressing NK-cell markers. TCRdb re-called the 5' RACE reads and gives one entry per CDR3 protein, without DNA. This sample contains approximately 460,000 distinct CDR3 sequences. Material for sequencing was blood T cells: a sorted CD56 or NKG2C T cell subset, CD4+ or CD8+ T cells, or bulk PBMC T cells (not recorded which). The receptors stem from a woman aged 18 to 75 in good health.

This chain joins TRBV12-3 or TRBV12-4 and TRBJ2-7; TCRdb picks TRBD1, but there is no DNA to check that call. The CDR3 contains 13 residues. CDR3 loop: CASSSGQGYEQYF.

V gene TRBV20-1 combines with J gene TRBJ2-3; as DNA is missing, the TRBD1 call by TCRdb cannot be tested. The CDR3 has 11 residues. Looked up from germline, CDR1 is DFQATT and CDR2 is SNEGSKA (reference sequence). CDR3 protein: CSASPADTQYF.

V and J are TRBV24-1 and TRBJ2-3; TCRdb calls TRBD1, which cannot be checked without DNA. Germline V CDR1 and CDR2: KGHDR, SFDVKD. CDR3 length equals 13 residues. This chain's CDR3 is CATSEDITDTQYF.

The J gene is TRBJ2-1, the V gene TRBV7-2; TCRdb's assignment of TRBD2 cannot be checked, as there is no DNA. Per germline, CDR1 SGHTA and CDR2 FQGNSA. The CDR3 spans 16 residues. The CDR3 sequence is CASSLGGLAGSDEQFF.

CDR3: CAWSVVGRQPQHF. V usage is TRBV30 and J usage is TRBJ1-5; TCRdb lists TRBD1, though no DNA is available to test this call. This CDR3 has 13 residues. The V gene's germline CDR1 is GTSNPN and CDR2 SVGIG (reference sequence).

The CDR3 sequence is CASSQEVGARGSNEQFF. The V and J genes are TRBV4-3 and TRBJ2-1; no DNA is available, so the TRBD1 call from TCRdb remains unchecked. This CDR3 has 17 amino acids. In germline, CDR1 is LGHNA, CDR2 YSLEER.

This sequence joins TRBV4-3 and TRBJ1-2; no DNA is available, so the TRBD1 call from TCRdb remains unchecked. CDR3 length: 15 amino acids. Germline assignment: CDR1 LGHNA and CDR2 YSLEER. CDR3 region: CASSQDLGQVDGYTF.

The chain's CDR3 is CASSPAETQYF. This chain joins TRBV18 and TRBJ2-5. Looked up from germline, CDR1 is KGHSH and CDR2 is LQKENI. The CDR3 runs to 11 residues.

The CDR3 sequence: CASSYGGLAGFYNEQFF. The chain joins TRBV6-5 to TRBJ2-1; TCRdb returns TRBD2, unconfirmable since there is no DNA. Germline values: CDR1 MNHEY, CDR2 SVGAGI. The CDR3 contains 17 residues.

This rearrangement joins TRBV29-1 to TRBJ2-5; TCRdb calls TRBD1, which cannot be checked without DNA. Looked up from germline, CDR1 is SQVTM and CDR2 is ANQGSEA. The CDR3 runs to 13 residues. The CDR3 spells CSVLRRRGETQYF.

Here the CDR3 reads CSARDVAGKSSSYNEQFF. The chain joins TRBV20-1 to TRBJ2-1; TCRdb reports TRBD2, a call that lacks DNA to check it against. Per the germline V gene, CDR1 is DFQATT and CDR2 is SNEGSKA (reference sequence). This CDR3 spans 18 amino acids.

The chain carries TRBV5-1 and TRBJ2-5; TCRdb lists TRBD2, though no DNA is available to test this call. CDR1 SGHRS and CDR2 YFSETQ come from the germline V gene. The CDR3 spans 16 residues. The CDR3 loop is CASCPAGGPGGETQYF.

This sequence joins TRBV27 and TRBJ2-2; TCRdb indicates TRBD2, and absent DNA this call remains unverified. The CDR3 contains 17 residues. Germline V lookup: CDR1 MNHEY, CDR2 SMNVEV (reference sequence). The CDR3 region is CASSFRRLAGGAGELFF.